The next 13 T cell receptor beta chains were all read from a single sample in a study of T cell responses to AZD1222 COVID-19 vaccine. Repertoires were generated with immunoSEQ multiplex PCR, while TCRdb's copy carries only in-frame clones and drops some. Of 85,000 to 120,000 clones listed, 75% to 90% are singletons. The sample was peripheral blood, taken on day 0 of AZD1222 vaccination. The receptors originated from an adult in good health.

The chain carries TRBV6-5 and TRBJ1-2; 7 nucleotides match TRBD1. The germline CDR1 and CDR2 sequences are MNHEY and SVGAGI. The CDR3 covers 11 residues. V was pared by 9 bases and J by 14 bases, with 12 bases of the junction left unmatched. Written as DNA, the CDR3 is TGTGCCAGTTCTTTGGACAGGTCAAGGACCTTC. Its translation is CASSLDRSRTF.

The genes are TRBV24-1 and TRBJ2-1; the D gene is possibly TRBD1 (5 bases). The CDR3 runs 11 residues. Per germline, CDR1 KGHDR and CDR2 SFDVKD. Trimming took 10 bases from V and 5 from J, leaving 8 bases between them. DNA of the CDR3: TGTGCCACGCAACAGGACAATGAGCAGTTCTTC. Its translation: CATQQDNEQFF.

V gene TRBV6-2 or TRBV6-3 combines with J gene TRBJ2-7, with no clear D. Deletions cut 5 bases from V and 7 bases from J, with 15 bases between. Per germline, CDR1 MNHEY and CDR2 SVGEGT. The CDR3 loop spans 13 amino acids. CDR3 residues: CASSNRAIGEQYF. CDR3 sequence (DNA): TGTGCCAGCAGTAACCGGGCAATTGGGGAGCAGTACTTC.

The chain employs TRBV10-3 and TRBJ2-1; possibly TRBD2 for D (5 bases). This CDR3 is built from 14 residues. The V end lost 3 bases, the J end lost 8 bases, and 14 bases lay between the germline ends. Per germline, CDR1 ENHRY and CDR2 SYGVKD. CDR3 region: CAISDSSSGHEQFF. CDR3 DNA: TGTGCCATCAGTGACTCTAGCTCAGGTCATGAGCAGTTCTTC.

About this clone itself: The limits of the CDR3 on the DNA are not certain, so only TCRdb's listed CDR3 is given. J is TRBJ2-7 and V is TRBV28; TRBD2, as called in the table, went unchecked against the DNA. The CDR3 length equals 16 residues, ends included. Germline CDR1 is MDHEN and CDR2 is SYDVKM. This CDR3 reads CASSSSPPGLYYEQYF.

The V and J genes are TRBV19 and TRBJ1-2, with TRBD1 matching 9 bases. The V gene end was trimmed by 6 bases and the J gene end by 6 bases; junction bases not matched to a gene: 5. The CDR3 has 13 amino acids. Germline CDR1 and CDR2: LNHDA and SQIVND (reference sequence). CDR3 sequence (DNA): TGTGCCAGTAGGGAACAGGGGGCTCATGGCTACACCTTC. Protein: CASREQGAHGYTF. Full variable domain (outside the CDR3, taken from reference TRBV19 and TRBJ1-2): DGGITQSPKYLFRKEGQNVTLSCEQNLNHDAMYWYRQDPGQGLRLIYYSQIVNDFQKGDIAEGYSVSREKKESFPLTVTSAQKNPTAFYLCASREQGAHGYTFGSGTRLTVV.

The rearrangement links TRBV7-3 to TRBJ2-1; a weak D match, TRBD2 (5 bases). Per the germline V gene, CDR1 is SGHTA and CDR2 is FQGTGA. The CDR3 spans 14 residues. V lost 0 bases and J lost 6, with 9 bases in between. The chain's CDR3 is CASSLTGLSNEQFF. DNA for the CDR3: TGTGCCAGCAGCTTAACAGGACTTTCCAATGAGCAGTTCTTC.

The table lists this clone with a count of one. This chain's CDR3 is CASSGQSYEQYF. In DNA, the CDR3 is TGTGCCAGCAGCGGACAGTCCTACGAGCAGTACTTC. The J gene is TRBJ2-7, the V gene TRBV7-9; possibly TRBD1 for D (6 bases). The CDR3 is 12 residues long. Trimming took off 5 bases at V and 1 base at J, with 6 bases between the two ends. Looked up from germline, CDR1 is SEHNR and CDR2 is FQNEAQ (reference sequence).

This clone was observed a few times. The chain has TRBV9 and TRBJ1-2; tentatively, D is TRBD1 (5 bases). Trimming took off 3 bases at V and 2 bases at J, with 11 bases between the two ends. The CDR3 is made up of 14 amino acids. CDR1 is SGDLS and CDR2 is YYNGEE in the germline V gene. In DNA form, the CDR3 reads TGTGCCAGCAGCGCAGCCGGGGGAAACTATGGCTACACCTTC. Translation gives CASSAAGGNYGYTF. The variable domain in full, with the rest retrieved from reference TRBV9 and TRBJ1-2, is DSGVTQTPKHLITATGQRVTLRCSPRSGDLSVYWYQQSLDQGLQFLIQYYNGEERAKGNILERFSAQQFPDLHSELNLSSLELGDSALYFCASSAAGGNYGYTFGSGTRLTVV.

The chain uses TRBV24-1 and TRBJ1-2, with TRBD1 as a possible D gene (5 bases). Germline-derived CDR1 and CDR2 are KGHDR and SFDVKD. This CDR3 comprises 17 residues. V lost 6 bases to trimming and J lost 4 bases, with 23 bases between them. The DNA of the CDR3 is TGTGCCACCAGTCCACCCCTTGGGGCAGGGACCAGCTATGGCTACACCTTC. It translates to CATSPPLGAGTSYGYTF.

The gene calls are TRBV18 and TRBJ1-1, with D possibly matching TRBD1 (5 bases). Germline values: CDR1 KGHSH, CDR2 LQKENI. This CDR3 has 12 residues. Trimming shortened V by 4 bases and J by 8 bases, and 11 bases separated the two germline ends. CDR3 region: CASSLREEEAFF. CDR3 nucleotides: TGTGCCAGCTCACTCAGGGAGGAGGAAGCTTTCTTT.

This chain joins TRBV7-8 and TRBJ1-1, with D unclear. The CDR3 has 11 residues. Per germline, CDR1 SGHVS and CDR2 FQNEAQ. V dropped 8 bases and J dropped 5 bases, with 9 bases sitting between them. This CDR3 is CASRQRTEAFF. CDR3 DNA: TGTGCCAGCCGGCAGAGGACTGAAGCTTTCTTT.

The rearrangement uses TRBV19 and TRBJ1-5; no reliable D call. The CDR3 spans 12 residues. Germline V gene sequence: CDR1 LNHDA, CDR2 SQIVND (reference sequence). The V end was cut by 2 bases, the J end by 9 bases, with 8 bases between. CDR3 nucleotide sequence: TGTGCCAGTAGTATAAGACCTGGGCCCCAGCATTTT. It specifies CASSIRPGPQHF.